This is a list of T cell receptor beta chains from one sample in a study of T cells in Graves' hyperthyroidism and ophthalmopathy. MiXCR, run by TCRdb on the multiplex PCR reads, gives a single entry per CDR3 protein. The repertoire consists of about 720,000 distinct CDR3 sequences, with roughly 15% occurring once and the leading ten covering approximately 8.4%. The sample was blood. The receptors shown here come from a man aged 18 to 29 with Graves' hyperthyroidism. CDR3s include the opening cysteine and the closing phenylalanine or tryptophan. The order of the fields is J gene, clone size, D gene, V gene, CDR3 protein, CDR3 DNA. The D gene is left open where the match is weak. Clone size is shown for a subset of rows, as once, few, many or a class of expanded clone.

j_gene: TRBJ2-5; abundance: -; d_gene: TRBD2; v_gene: TRBV19; CDR3aa: CASSIRGLAEAQYF; CDR3nt: TGTGCCAGTAGTATCCGGGGACTAGCAGAGGCCCAGTACTTC
j_gene: TRBJ2-2; abundance: few; d_gene: TRBD2; v_gene: TRBV12-3/TRBV12-4; CDR3aa: CASTPWGKAGGVTGELFF; CDR3nt: TGTGCCAGCACTCCTTGGGGGAAGGCGGGAGGGGTAACAGGGGAGCTGTTTTTT
j_gene: TRBJ1-1; abundance: -; d_gene: TRBD1; v_gene: TRBV7-2; CDR3aa: CASSPQTGDTEAFF; CDR3nt: TGTGCCAGCAGCCCTCAGACAGGGGACACTGAAGCTTTCTTT
j_gene: TRBJ2-5; abundance: many; d_gene: TRBD2; v_gene: TRBV20-1; CDR3aa: CSAPPRLAGEETQYF; CDR3nt: TGCAGTGCCCCCCCCCGACTAGCGGGAGAAGAGACCCAGTACTTC
j_gene: TRBJ1-6; abundance: many; d_gene: -; v_gene: TRBV7-3; CDR3aa: CASSLAESSPLHF; CDR3nt: TGTGCCAGCAGCTTAGCGGAGAGTTCACCCCTCCACTTT
j_gene: TRBJ2-5; abundance: many; d_gene: -; v_gene: TRBV30; CDR3aa: CAWSPKKLQETQYF; CDR3nt: TGTGCCTGGAGTCCTAAGAAGCTCCAAGAGACCCAGTACTTC
j_gene: TRBJ2-5; abundance: many; d_gene: -; v_gene: TRBV5-8; CDR3aa: CASSLADQETQYF; CDR3nt: TGTGCCAGCAGCTTGGCCGACCAAGAGACCCAGTACTTC
j_gene: TRBJ2-7; abundance: -; d_gene: TRBD2; v_gene: TRBV6-1; CDR3aa: CASRPLAEGTYEQYF; CDR3nt: TGTGCCAGCCGTCCTCTAGCGGAGGGGACCTACGAGCAGTACTTC
j_gene: TRBJ2-3; abundance: many; d_gene: -; v_gene: TRBV7-2; CDR3aa: CASSLGGRSLDTQYF; CDR3nt: TGTGCCAGCAGCCTCGGAGGGCGATCGTTGGATACGCAGTATTTT
j_gene: TRBJ2-1; abundance: many; d_gene: TRBD2; v_gene: TRBV28; CDR3aa: CASSSRTSGRADRYNEQFF; CDR3nt: TGTGCCAGCAGTTCACGGACTAGCGGGAGGGCAGACAGGTACAATGAGCAGTTCTTC
j_gene: TRBJ1-1; abundance: many; d_gene: TRBD1; v_gene: TRBV7-9; CDR3aa: CASSPGQGAVTEAFF; CDR3nt: TGTGCCAGCAGCCCAGGCCAGGGGGCGGTCACTGAAGCTTTCTTT
j_gene: TRBJ1-5; abundance: many; d_gene: -; v_gene: TRBV2; CDR3aa: CASRDRGFSNQPQHF; CDR3nt: TGTGCCAGCAGGGACAGAGGGTTTAGCAATCAGCCCCAGCATTTT
j_gene: TRBJ2-5; abundance: few; d_gene: -; v_gene: TRBV11-1; CDR3aa: CASSSLAGTPVF; CDR3nt: TGTGCCAGCAGCTCCCTAGCCGGGACGCCAGTCTTC
j_gene: TRBJ1-5; abundance: -; d_gene: -; v_gene: TRBV6-2/TRBV6-3; CDR3aa: CAAGGQPQHF; CDR3nt: TGTGCCGCCGGAGGTCAGCCCCAGCATTTT
j_gene: TRBJ1-1; abundance: many; d_gene: TRBD1; v_gene: TRBV6-1; CDR3aa: CASSPGTAYMNTEAFF; CDR3nt: TGTGCCAGCAGTCCCGGGACAGCATACATGAACACTGAAGCTTTCTTT
j_gene: TRBJ2-7; abundance: -; d_gene: TRBD2; v_gene: TRBV6-2/TRBV6-3; CDR3aa: CASSGTFGLAVSAYEQYF; CDR3nt: TGTGCCAGCAGTGGAACATTTGGACTAGCGGTTTCAGCCTACGAGCAGTACTTC
j_gene: TRBJ1-2; abundance: many; d_gene: TRBD1; v_gene: TRBV12-3/TRBV12-4; CDR3aa: CASSSGETGAYFGYTF; CDR3nt: TGTGCCAGCAGTTCGGGGGAGACAGGGGCGTATTTTGGCTACACCTTC
j_gene: TRBJ1-4; abundance: -; d_gene: -; v_gene: TRBV28; CDR3aa: CASSYHLATNEKLFF; CDR3nt: TGTGCCAGCAGTTATCATCTCGCAACTAATGAAAAACTGTTTTTT
j_gene: TRBJ1-5; abundance: many; d_gene: TRBD1; v_gene: TRBV28; CDR3aa: CASSFEGAFQPQHF; CDR3nt: TGTGCCAGCAGTTTTGAGGGGGCCTTTCAGCCCCAGCATTTT
j_gene: TRBJ1-2; abundance: few; d_gene: -; v_gene: TRBV20-1; CDR3aa: CSAGRGLGINYGYTF; CDR3nt: TGCAGTGCTGGCAGGGGTTTGGGCATTAACTATGGCTACACCTTC
j_gene: TRBJ2-7; abundance: -; d_gene: -; v_gene: TRBV7-8; CDR3aa: CASSPAWQGTYEQYF; CDR3nt: TGTGCCAGCAGCCCTGCGTGGCAGGGCACCTACGAGCAGTACTTC
j_gene: TRBJ1-1; abundance: few; d_gene: -; v_gene: TRBV29-1; CDR3aa: CSPPLTGTGTGGAFF; CDR3nt: TGCAGCCCTCCCCTGACCGGGACGGGGACCGGGGGAGCTTTCTTT
j_gene: TRBJ2-7; abundance: few; d_gene: -; v_gene: TRBV5-4; CDR3aa: CASSLSSGRTHEQYF; CDR3nt: TGTGCCAGCAGCTTGTCCTCCGGGAGAACCCACGAGCAGTACTTC
j_gene: TRBJ2-7; abundance: -; d_gene: -; v_gene: TRBV9; CDR3aa: CASSVGDNLEEQYF; CDR3nt: TGTGCCAGCAGCGTAGGGGATAACCTGGAGGAGCAGTACTTC
j_gene: TRBJ2-7; abundance: many; d_gene: TRBD2; v_gene: TRBV30; CDR3aa: CACSPTSGLRDEQYF; CDR3nt: TGTGCCTGCTCGCCTACTAGCGGGCTTCGCGACGAGCAGTACTTC
j_gene: TRBJ1-1; abundance: -; d_gene: TRBD1; v_gene: TRBV30; CDR3aa: CAWRGPTGGAEAFF; CDR3nt: TGTGCCTGGAGGGGACCCACAGGGGGCGCGGAAGCTTTCTTT
j_gene: TRBJ1-4; abundance: few; d_gene: TRBD1; v_gene: TRBV12-3/TRBV12-4; CDR3aa: CASSHGGQGTEKLFF; CDR3nt: TGTGCCAGCAGCCACGGGGGACAGGGTACTGAAAAACTGTTTTTT
j_gene: TRBJ1-2; abundance: -; d_gene: -; v_gene: TRBV9; CDR3aa: CASSVAGGAANYGYTF; CDR3nt: TGTGCCAGCAGCGTAGCTGGGGGGGCAGCTAACTATGGCTACACCTTC
j_gene: TRBJ2-7; abundance: few; d_gene: -; v_gene: TRBV15; CDR3aa: CATSRDGRAEQYF; CDR3nt: TGTGCCACCAGCAGAGATGGAAGGGCCGAGCAGTACTTC
j_gene: TRBJ1-1; abundance: -; d_gene: TRBD1; v_gene: TRBV4-1; CDR3aa: CASSPVQGSGTEAFF; CDR3nt: TGCGCCAGCAGCCCCGTACAGGGGTCGGGGACTGAAGCTTTCTTT
j_gene: TRBJ2-5; abundance: -; d_gene: -; v_gene: TRBV20-1; CDR3aa: CSASRGAGETQYF; CDR3nt: TGCAGTGCTTCCAGGGGGGCTGGGGAGACCCAGTACTTC
j_gene: TRBJ1-2; abundance: many; d_gene: -; v_gene: TRBV29-1; CDR3aa: CSAMVGGDGYTF; CDR3nt: TGCAGCGCCATGGTCGGGGGGGATGGCTACACCTTC
j_gene: TRBJ1-1; abundance: -; d_gene: -; v_gene: TRBV5-4; CDR3aa: CASSSGVDHMNTEAFF; CDR3nt: TGTGCCAGCAGCTCCGGGGTGGACCACATGAACACTGAAGCTTTCTTT
j_gene: TRBJ1-4; abundance: -; d_gene: -; v_gene: TRBV25-1; CDR3aa: CASSEYAGGSSEKLFF; CDR3nt: TGTGCCAGCAGTGAATATGCGGGGGGCTCCAGCGAAAAACTGTTTTTT
j_gene: TRBJ2-2; abundance: few; d_gene: -; v_gene: TRBV6-6; CDR3aa: CASSYSRVGGELFF; CDR3nt: TGTGCCAGCAGTTACTCGAGGGTTGGCGGGGAGCTGTTTTTT
j_gene: TRBJ2-5; abundance: few; d_gene: TRBD1; v_gene: TRBV12-3/TRBV12-4; CDR3aa: CASSLQGAKTQYF; CDR3nt: TGTGCCAGCAGTTTGCAGGGGGCCAAGACCCAGTACTTC
j_gene: TRBJ2-2; abundance: many; d_gene: -; v_gene: TRBV24-1; CDR3aa: CATSEGASGPYTGELFF; CDR3nt: TGTGCCACCAGTGAGGGGGCAAGCGGGCCCTACACCGGGGAGCTGTTTTTT
j_gene: TRBJ2-2; abundance: -; d_gene: -; v_gene: TRBV11-3; CDR3aa: CASSLNHNTGELFF; CDR3nt: TGTGCCAGCAGCTTGAACCATAACACCGGGGAGCTGTTTTTT
j_gene: TRBJ2-7; abundance: -; d_gene: TRBD1; v_gene: TRBV7-2; CDR3aa: CASSLLLGQGSHEQYF; CDR3nt: TGTGCCAGCAGCTTACTCTTGGGACAGGGGTCCCACGAGCAGTACTTC
j_gene: TRBJ1-5; abundance: -; d_gene: TRBD1; v_gene: TRBV6-1; CDR3aa: CASSIYRGHGQPQHF; CDR3nt: TGTGCCAGCAGCATATACAGGGGGCATGGTCAGCCCCAGCATTTT
j_gene: TRBJ2-1; abundance: few; d_gene: TRBD2; v_gene: TRBV9; CDR3aa: CASSTAPGLAGDEQFF; CDR3nt: TGTGCCAGCAGCACCGCTCCGGGACTAGCGGGAGATGAGCAGTTCTTC
j_gene: TRBJ2-1; abundance: many; d_gene: TRBD2; v_gene: TRBV12-3/TRBV12-4; CDR3aa: CASSYTSGPFNEQFF; CDR3nt: TGTGCCAGCAGTTATACTAGCGGCCCTTTCAATGAGCAGTTCTTC
j_gene: TRBJ1-1; abundance: once; d_gene: -; v_gene: TRBV20-1; CDR3aa: CSARRGGVRTEAFF; CDR3nt: TGCAGTGCTAGACGGGGCGGGGTACGGACTGAAGCTTTCTTT
j_gene: TRBJ2-4; abundance: -; d_gene: TRBD1; v_gene: TRBV20-1; CDR3aa: CSLSGQAKSIQYF; CDR3nt: TGCAGCCTATCGGGACAGGCCAAAAGCATTCAGTACTTC
j_gene: TRBJ2-7; abundance: -; d_gene: -; v_gene: TRBV29-1; CDR3aa: CSVGVPFQEQYF; CDR3nt: TGCAGCGTTGGGGTACCATTTCAAGAGCAGTACTTC